This passage covers 6 T cell receptor beta chains from one sample sequenced in a study of T cell responses to AZD1222 COVID-19 vaccine. TCRdb's copy holds only in-frame clones and misses some; the assay was immunoSEQ multiplex PCR. The sample lists over 100,000 clones, around 94% occurring once. The sequencing used peripheral blood, collected on day 0 of AZD1222 vaccination. The receptors shown here come from an adult in good health.

The chain employs TRBV5-1 and TRBJ2-1, with 10 bases fitting TRBD1. This CDR3 spans 15 amino acids. Losses at the gene ends were 1 base for V and 3 bases for J; bases not matched to a gene: 1. CDR1 is SGHRS, CDR2 YFSETQ, per germline. CDR3 sequence reads: CASSLRTGGYNEQFF. The CDR3 coding sequence is TGCGCCAGCAGCTTGAGGACAGGGGGCTACAATGAGCAGTTCTTC.

The gene calls are TRBV7-2 and TRBJ2-5, with D tentatively TRBD2 (5 bases). Germline V CDR1 and CDR2: SGHTA, FQGNSA. CDR3 length: 14 residues. The germline V and J ends were trimmed by 2 bases and 5 bases, with 12 bases remaining between them. Here the CDR3 reads CASSLNRGEETQYF. The DNA of the CDR3 is TGTGCCAGCAGCTTAAATCGGGGAGAGGAGACCCAGTACTTC.

This rearrangement joins TRBV6-5 to TRBJ2-2; the match to TRBD1 covers 8 bases. V trimming: 6 bases; J trimming: 4 bases; junction bases outside the gene matches: 4. CDR1 and CDR2 from the germline V gene are MNHEY and SVGAGI. CDR3 length: 14 amino acids. For the CDR3, the DNA is TGTGCCAGCAGCCAGGGGGCGGGCACCGGGGAGCTGTTTTTT. As protein: CASSQGAGTGELFF.

The chain couples TRBV30 to TRBJ1-2, with D hard to call. The V gene lost 2 bases and the J gene lost 2 bases, with 12 bases spanning the gap. The CDR3 is 14 amino acids. CDR1 is GTSNPN, CDR2 SVGIG, per germline (reference sequence). The CDR3 is CAWSFRRENYGYTF. CDR3 coding DNA: TGTGCCTGGAGTTTTCGGAGGGAAAACTATGGCTACACCTTC.

The gene calls are TRBV28 and TRBJ1-4; 12 bases line up with TRBD1. V gave up 7 bases and J gave up 8 bases; unmatched junction bases: 11. This CDR3 region has 16 residues. The germline V gene encodes CDR1 MDHEN and CDR2 SYDVKM. Written as DNA, the CDR3 is TGTGCCAGCACCACCGGGACAGGGGGCGGGAGGGAAAAACTGTTTTTT. Protein sequence: CASTTGTGGGREKLFF.

V and J are TRBV11-1 and TRBJ2-1; possible D gene TRBD1, 7 bases. V lost 3 bases, J lost 5 bases, and 11 bases lay in between. Germline V gene sequence: CDR1 SGHAT, CDR2 FQDESV (reference sequence). CDR3 size: 14 residues. The DNA for the CDR3 is TGTGCCAGCAGCTTGACAGGGAGGAACAATGAGCAGTTCTTC. Protein product: CASSLTGRNNEQFF.